The entry that follows covers one TCR beta chain sequence. TCRdb's copy holds only in-frame clones and misses some; the assay was immunoSEQ multiplex PCR. The sample contains around 160,000 clones, roughly 94% of which appear only once. The V end was cut by 3 bases, the J end by 4 bases, with 9 bases between. Per germline, CDR1 SGHTA and CDR2 FQGNSA. CDR3 length: 13 amino acids. The record originates from a study of T cell responses to AZD1222 COVID-19 vaccine. The source of this sequence is an adult who received the AZD1222 COVID-19 vaccine. Sequenced material: peripheral blood, taken 28 days after the second AZD1222 dose. The chain carries TRBV7-2 and TRBJ2-5; no reliable D call. The CDR3 bases are TGTGCCAGCAGCTTGTCGTCGGCAGAGACCCAGTACTTC. This gives the protein CASSLSSAETQYF.